These 8 T cell receptor beta chains were all obtained from the same sample, sequenced in a study of beta chain features in type 1 diabetes. What was sequenced were expressed TCRB transcripts, since all of the isolated RNA had been reverse transcribed. Using immunoSEQ multiplex PCR, the repertoire was profiled, and TCRdb retains in-frame clones only, with some absent. This table has tens of thousands of clones, around 45% appearing once. These TCRs' antigens remain unknown. Study-level findings and limits: Patients with Type 1 diabetes showed moderately but significantly shorter TCRB CDR3s in all four CD4+ subsets.

The source material was stem cell memory CD4+ T cells from blood. These receptors all come from a man aged 30 to 45 with type 1 diabetes.

This chain links TRBV25-1 with TRBJ2-7; possibly TRBD2 for D (5 bases). Germline V gives CDR1 MGHDK, CDR2 SYGVNS. Trimming took off 6 bases at V and 6 bases at J, with 18 bases between the two ends. The CDR3 loop spans 14 amino acids. CDR3 sequence reads: CASSLTGDQSEQYF. CDR3 coding DNA: TGTGCCAGCAGCCTGACCGGGGATCAAAGCGAGCAGTACTTC.

The J gene is TRBJ2-3, the V gene TRBV4-1; 10 positions agree with TRBD2. The CDR3 loop spans 16 amino acids. The trim removed 1 base at V and 10 bases at J, leaving 11 bases unmatched. Germline loops: CDR1 MGHRA, CDR2 YSYEKL. The CDR3 DNA sequence: TGCGCCAGCAGCCAAGGAGAAGCGGGAGGGCGTTCGGCGCAGTATTTT. Protein product: CASSQGEAGGRSAQYF.

This sequence joins TRBV2 and TRBJ1-1; D ambiguous. CDR3 size: 13 residues. The germline CDR1 and CDR2 sequences are SNHLY and FYNNEI. The V and J ends lost 5 bases and 0 bases respectively, with 7 bases between them. CDR3 coding DNA: TGTGCCAGCAGTTTCTACTTGAACACTGAAGCTTTCTTT. Translated: CASSFYLNTEAFF.

The V call is TRBV25-1, the J call TRBJ2-3, with a tentative D call TRBD1 (5 bases). Trimming took 3 bases from V and 1 from J, leaving 11 bases between them. The CDR3 contains 15 residues. Germline CDR1 and CDR2: MGHDK and SYGVNS. DNA for the CDR3: TGTGCCAGCAGTGATCACAGGACGGGCACAGATACGCAGTATTTT. Encoded protein: CASSDHRTGTDTQYF.

This chain links TRBV2 with TRBJ1-5; D is perhaps TRBD1 (5 bases). Per the germline V gene, CDR1 is SNHLY and CDR2 is FYNNEI. The CDR3 totals 14 residues. Deletions cut 6 bases from V and 6 bases from J, with 15 bases between. CDR3 in amino acids: CASSERGEGQPQHF. Here the CDR3 DNA reads TGTGCCAGCAGCGAGAGAGGGGAGGGTCAGCCCCAGCATTTT.

The CDR3 nucleotides read TGTGCCAGCAGCCCAGGGACAGGTGCCCCCTATGGCTACACCTTC. Protein product: CASSPGTGAPYGYTF. The chain uses TRBV28 and TRBJ1-2; 8 nucleotides agree with TRBD1. Losses at the gene ends were 6 bases for V and 4 bases for J; bases not matched to a gene: 10. The CDR3 runs 15 residues. CDR1 and CDR2 from the germline V gene are MDHEN and SYDVKM.

The table lists this clone with a count of one. The chain couples TRBV11-1 to TRBJ2-1; possible D gene TRBD2, 5 bases. Germline V CDR1 and CDR2: SGHAT, FQDESV (reference sequence). The CDR3 covers 16 residues. The V end was cut by 4 bases, the J end by 7 bases, with 20 bases between. The CDR3 sequence is CASSSQPPREGNEQFF. The DNA for the CDR3 is TGTGCCAGCAGCTCACAGCCCCCAAGAGAGGGTAATGAGCAGTTCTTC.

This clone was found a few times. This rearrangement joins TRBV7-9 to TRBJ2-2; the match to TRBD2 covers 11 bases. CDR1 is SEHNR, CDR2 FQNEAQ, per germline (reference sequence). V shed 3 bases, J shed 4 bases, and the junction held 1 base outside the gene matches. The CDR3 spans 15 residues. The CDR3 here is CASSFGTSGTGELFF. For the CDR3, the DNA is TGTGCCAGCAGCTTCGGGACTAGCGGCACCGGGGAGCTGTTTTTT.